Each of the 15 T cell receptor beta chains below was sequenced from the same sample in a study of T cell repertoires in cytomegalovirus infection. TCRdb re-analysed the reads in MiXCR, keeping a single row per CDR3 protein. The data show roughly 570,000 distinct CDR3 sequences, with around two fifths seen just once and 48% held by the top ten. Antigens for these TCRs are unknown. Material: cultured PBMCs, obtained from culture after CMV antigen stimulation. These TCRs come from a human donor in good health (CMV status not recorded). Some clones in this sample may be carry-over from other donors' samples.

This chain uses TRBV6-2 or TRBV6-3 with TRBJ2-7, with D possibly TRBD1 on 5 matching bases. The CDR3 runs 15 residues. Germline CDR1 reads MNHEY; CDR2 reads SVGEGT. The V end lost 6 bases, the J end lost 4 bases, and 19 bases lay between the germline ends. As DNA, the CDR3 is TGTGCCAGCAGCCGCCAAGGGCATCAGGGATACGAGCAGTACTTC. Translation: CASSRQGHQGYEQYF.

This rearrangement joins TRBV7-6 to TRBJ1-2; TRBD1 matches at 8 bases. The CDR3 extends over 15 amino acids. V gave up 3 bases and J gave up 7 bases; unmatched junction bases: 10. Germline V gene sequence: CDR1 SGHVS, CDR2 FNYEAQ. CDR3 sequence: CASSFVSGGAGGYTF. The CDR3 DNA is TGTGCCAGCAGCTTCGTTTCAGGGGGCGCGGGTGGCTACACCTTC. The full variable domain, with the rest looked up from reference TRBV7-6 and TRBJ1-2, is GAGVSQSPRYKVTKRGQDVALRCDPISGHVSLYWYRQALGQGPEFLTYFNYEAQQDKSGLPNDRFSAERPEGSISTLTIQRTEQRDSAMYRCASSFVSGGAGGYTFGSGTRLTVV.

This clonotype was observed a few times. This chain links TRBV18 with TRBJ2-1, with 7 bases aligning to TRBD2. The J segment lost 7 bases and the V segment lost 8 bases, leaving 17 bases of the junction unmatched. The germline V gene has CDR1 KGHSH and CDR2 LQKENI. This CDR3 spans 16 amino acids. For the CDR3, the DNA is TGTGCCAGCCAGGACTACCTGGGAGGGCTCAGTAATGAGCAGTTCTTC. Encoded protein: CASQDYLGGLSNEQFF.

This rearrangement joins TRBV10-3 to TRBJ2-2; TRBD1 is a possible D gene (5 bases). The germline V and J ends were trimmed by 6 bases and 0 bases, with 11 bases remaining between them. There are 15 residues in the CDR3. Germline V CDR1 and CDR2: ENHRY, SYGVKD. This chain's CDR3 is CAISRQNTNTGELFF. CDR3 bases: TGTGCCATCAGCCGACAGAATACGAACACCGGGGAGCTGTTTTTT.

The sample holds many counts of this clonotype. The CDR3 DNA is TGTGCCAGCAGTCAAGGGGGGGGTAGCAATGAGCAGTTCTTC. Protein: CASSQGGGSNEQFF. V gene TRBV7-2 combines with J gene TRBJ2-1; D perhaps matches TRBD2 (7 bases). In germline, CDR1 is SGHTA, CDR2 FQGNSA. V lost 6 bases to trimming and J lost 6 bases, with 15 bases between them. The CDR3 length is 14 residues.

The chain carries TRBV15 and TRBJ1-6; D is possibly TRBD1 (5 bases). Trimming removed 0 bases at V and 9 bases at J, with 12 bases between. The CDR3 is made up of 15 amino acids. Germline CDR1 and CDR2: LNHNV and YYDKDF (reference sequence). The CDR3 here is CATSRDSGLISPLHF. The CDR3, as DNA: TGTGCCACCAGCAGAGACTCGGGACTTATTTCACCCCTCCACTTT.

V gene TRBV7-9 combines with J gene TRBJ1-3; perhaps TRBD1 as D (5 bases). The CDR3 covers 17 residues. The V end lost 5 bases, the J end lost 0 bases, and 17 bases lay between the germline ends. From germline, CDR1 is SEHNR and CDR2 FQNEAQ (reference sequence). The CDR3: CASSPAKGTFSGNTIYF. DNA of the CDR3: TGTGCCAGCAGCCCCGCTAAGGGGACCTTCTCTGGAAACACCATATATTTT.

The chain has TRBV7-2 and TRBJ2-7; the match to TRBD2 covers 10 bases. Germline-derived CDR1 and CDR2 are SGHTA and FQGNSA. The trim removed 2 bases at V and 3 bases at J, leaving 4 bases unmatched. The CDR3 totals 15 residues. The CDR3 protein is CASSLRASGGYEQYF. CDR3 in DNA: TGTGCCAGCAGCTTACGGGCTAGCGGGGGCTACGAGCAGTACTTC.

This clonotype was found a few times. V gene TRBV7-2 combines with J gene TRBJ2-5, with D maybe TRBD2 (6 bases). The CDR3 extends over 16 amino acids. Deletions cut 3 bases from V and 7 bases from J, with 21 bases between. The germline V gene encodes CDR1 SGHTA and CDR2 FQGNSA. CDR3 residues: CASSFRVGPGVGTQYF. In nucleotides, the CDR3 is TGTGCCAGCAGCTTTCGTGTGGGACCGGGAGTCGGGACCCAGTACTTC.

This clonotype turned up a few times. The J gene is TRBJ2-7, the V gene TRBV20-1; 8 bases match TRBD2. The CDR3 runs to 14 residues. Germline V lookup: CDR1 DFQATT, CDR2 SNEGSKA (reference sequence). After removal of 6 bases from V and 6 bases from J, the junction contained 13 bases not matched to a gene. Here the CDR3 DNA reads TGCAGTGCCGTCGCGGGAGGATCCAATCGCGAGCAGTACTTC. Protein product: CSAVAGGSNREQYF.

This clonotype was found a few times. The V and J genes are TRBV7-6 and TRBJ2-2; 11 nucleotides agree with TRBD2. Germline loops: CDR1 SGHVS, CDR2 FNYEAQ. J gave up 5 bases and V 1 base, and 9 bases lay outside the gene matches. CDR3 size: 18 residues. This CDR3 reads CASSLGVAGGPWTGELFF. Here the CDR3 DNA reads TGTGCCAGCAGCTTAGGGGTAGCGGGAGGGCCTTGGACCGGGGAGCTGTTTTTT.

This clonotype was seen only a few times. The rearrangement links TRBV20-1 to TRBJ2-1, with no clear D. Germline V CDR1 and CDR2: DFQATT, SNEGSKA (reference sequence). The CDR3 has 13 residues. V lost 6 bases and J 4 bases, leaving 13 bases between the germline ends. CDR3 amino acids: CSALKTRYNEQFF. CDR3 DNA: TGCAGTGCCTTGAAGACGAGGTACAATGAGCAGTTCTTC.

V usage is TRBV6-8 and J usage is TRBJ2-1; D may be TRBD1 or TRBD2 (6 bases each). The V and J ends lost 2 bases and 2 bases respectively, with 10 bases between them. This CDR3 comprises 15 residues. Germline V gene lookup returns CDR1 MNHGY and CDR2 SAAAGT. CDR3 protein: CASSYGGLTYNEQFF. As DNA, the CDR3 is TGTGCCAGCAGTTACGGGGGGCTTACCTACAATGAGCAGTTCTTC.

This clonotype was seen a few times. The J gene is TRBJ2-7, the V gene TRBV7-9, with D tentatively TRBD2 (6 bases). Trimming pared 3 bases from V and 2 bases from J, leaving 14 bases between. Per the germline V gene, CDR1 is SEHNR and CDR2 is FQNEAQ (reference sequence). This CDR3 is 15 amino acids long. CDR3 loop: CASSFSPSGPYEQYF. CDR3 DNA sequence: TGTGCCAGCAGCTTCTCCCCGAGCGGGCCCTACGAGCAGTACTTC.

V usage is TRBV10-3 and J usage is TRBJ2-7, with D possibly being TRBD1 or TRBD2 (5 bases each). The germline V gene has CDR1 ENHRY and CDR2 SYGVKD. This CDR3 has 14 amino acids. The V gene lost 2 bases and the J gene lost 2 bases, with 10 bases spanning the gap. CDR3 coding DNA: TGTGCCATCAGTGAGCCAGGGACCACCTACGAGCAGTACTTC. Protein product: CAISEPGTTYEQYF.